Following are 20 T cell receptor beta chains from one sample sequenced in a study of STAT3 mutations in large granular lymphocyte leukemia. The antigens for these receptors are not known. The table came from immunoSEQ multiplex PCR; TCRdb's copy has only in-frame clones and leaves some out. The table lists over 25,000 clones, around 85% of them singletons. Study-wide findings and caveats: At least one immunodominant TCR beta clonotype appeared in every T-cell large granular lymphocyte leukemia patient.

The sample consisted of peripheral blood mononuclear cells. These receptor sequences come from a man aged 55 to 70 with T-cell large granular lymphocyte leukemia. Some clones in this sample may be carry-over from other donors' samples.

The rearrangement joins TRBV29-1 to TRBJ2-7; 8 bases align to TRBD1. Germline V gene sequence: CDR1 SQVTM, CDR2 ANQGSEA. V was pared by 7 bases and J by 6 bases, with 8 bases of the junction left unmatched. The CDR3 runs 12 residues. The CDR3 DNA sequence: TGCAGCGCCGAACAGGGGGTGGGCGAGCAGTACTTC. As protein: CSAEQGVGEQYF.

The chain employs TRBV4-1 and TRBJ2-5; 7 bases fit TRBD1. The CDR3 extends over 14 amino acids. Germline assignment: CDR1 MGHRA and CDR2 YSYEKL. V lost 3 bases and J lost 5; bases outside the gene matches: 6. CDR3 amino acids: CASSQVDRRETQYF. The CDR3 DNA is TGCGCCAGCAGCCAGGTGGACAGGCGGGAGACCCAGTACTTC.

The chain employs TRBV7-8 and TRBJ2-7; 9 bases line up with TRBD2. Germline V gene data show CDR1 as SGHVS and CDR2 as FQNEAQ. Germline trimming cut 2 bases from V and 4 bases from J; bases unmatched to any gene: 9. The CDR3 extends over 16 amino acids. This CDR3 reads CASSLSGAGGGYEQYF. Here the CDR3 DNA reads TGTGCCAGCAGCTTAAGTGGGGCGGGAGGGGGGTACGAGCAGTACTTC.

The chain is built from TRBV30 and TRBJ2-3, with D perhaps matching TRBD1 (6 bases). V was cut by 3 bases and J by 3 bases, with 10 bases left in between. There are 13 residues in the CDR3. Germline V gene data show CDR1 as GTSNPN and CDR2 as SVGIG (reference sequence). CDR3 DNA sequence: TGTGCCTGGAGCACTAGGGGGACAGATACGCAGTATTTT. Its protein is CAWSTRGTDTQYF.

This chain uses TRBV28 with TRBJ1-2; D uncertain. CDR1 MDHEN and CDR2 SYDVKM come from the germline V gene. The CDR3 is 14 residues long. V lost 2 bases and J 2 bases, leaving 9 bases between the germline ends. The CDR3 here is CASSLPDLNYGYTF. CDR3 nucleotide sequence: TGTGCCAGCAGTTTACCAGACCTGAACTATGGCTACACCTTC.

The J gene is TRBJ1-1, the V gene TRBV30; no firm D call. CDR3 size: 11 residues. Trimming stripped 0 bases from V and 6 bases from J, with 5 bases between. Germline CDR1 GTSNPN, CDR2 SVGIG (reference sequence). CDR3 protein: CAWSVSPEAFF. DNA for the CDR3: TGTGCCTGGAGTGTATCTCCTGAAGCTTTCTTT.

The V gene is TRBV6-6, the J gene TRBJ1-3, with D perhaps matching TRBD1 (5 bases). The CDR3 is made up of 16 amino acids. V was pared by 2 bases and J by 4 bases, with 15 bases between. Per the germline V gene, CDR1 is MNHNY and CDR2 is SVGAGI (reference sequence). The CDR3: CASSYRQGNAGNTIYF. In nucleotides, the CDR3 is TGTGCCAGCAGTTACCGCCAGGGTAACGCGGGAAACACCATATATTTT.

The chain links TRBV5-1 to TRBJ2-1; D is unresolved. V shed 1 base and J shed 2 bases, with 13 bases lying between them. CDR1 and CDR2 from the germline V gene are SGHRS and YFSETQ. The CDR3 loop spans 16 amino acids. Here the CDR3 DNA reads TGCGCCAGCAGCTTGTTGCCTGGTCGCGCCTACAATGAGCAGTTCTTC. Translating gives CASSLLPGRAYNEQFF.

The chain links TRBV5-1 to TRBJ2-1; 14 positions match TRBD2. The junction had 5 bases not matched to a gene; V was cut back by 0 bases and J by 0 bases. The CDR3 contains 19 residues. Germline lookup yields CDR1 SGHRS and CDR2 YFSETQ. CDR3 sequence: CASSLGRGTSGSSYNEQFF. The CDR3, as DNA: TGCGCCAGCAGCTTGGGGCGGGGGACTAGCGGGAGCTCCTACAATGAGCAGTTCTTC.

The rearrangement uses TRBV5-4 and TRBJ2-5; 8 bases fit TRBD2. The germline CDR1 and CDR2 sequences are SGHNT and YYREEE (reference sequence). This CDR3 contains 14 residues. J was trimmed by 5 bases and V by 0 bases; bases with no gene match: 3. CDR3 DNA sequence: TGTGCCAGCAGCTTGGCCCGGGGGGGGGAGACCCAGTACTTC. Its translation is CASSLARGGETQYF.

This clone was seen a single time. The V gene is TRBV5-1, the J gene TRBJ2-3; D may be TRBD1 (5 bases). The ends were cut back, 0 bases at V and 2 bases at J, with 10 bases in the middle. CDR1 and CDR2 from the germline V gene are SGHRS and YFSETQ. This CDR3 spans 15 amino acids. The CDR3 is CASSLDAGSTDTQYF. The CDR3 bases are TGCGCCAGCAGCTTGGATGCAGGGTCCACAGATACGCAGTATTTT.

The chain uses TRBV9 and TRBJ2-6; 7 bases map to TRBD1. This CDR3 has 14 amino acids. V lost 4 bases, J lost 2 bases, and 0 bases stayed unmatched. The V gene's germline CDR1 is SGDLS and CDR2 YYNGEE. The CDR3 coding sequence is TGTGCCAGCAGCCAGGGGGCTGGGGCCAACGTCCTGACTTTC. This gives the protein CASSQGAGANVLTF.

The chain uses TRBV5-6 and TRBJ2-7, with 10 bases that match TRBD1. CDR3 size: 14 residues. Trimming at V came to 4 bases and at J to 7 bases, leaving 8 bases not matched to a gene. Germline lookup yields CDR1 SGHDT and CDR2 YYEEEE. The CDR3 region has the DNA TGTGCCAGCAGCGCGGGACAGGGGATTGGTGAGCAGTACTTC. It codes for CASSAGQGIGEQYF.

This sequence joins TRBV9 and TRBJ1-1; no firm D call. V lost 0 bases to trimming and J lost 4 bases, with 10 bases between them. The CDR3 runs 14 residues. CDR1 SGDLS and CDR2 YYNGEE come from the germline V gene. The CDR3 DNA is TGTGCCAGCAGCGTAGTGGAGGAGAGCACTGAAGCTTTCTTT. It codes for CASSVVEESTEAFF.

This chain links TRBV18 with TRBJ2-1; TRBD2 matches at 13 bases. The CDR3 runs 18 residues. Per germline, CDR1 KGHSH and CDR2 LQKENI. V was pared by 3 bases and J by 0 bases, with 5 bases of the junction left unmatched. In DNA, the CDR3 is TGTGCCAGCTCACCTCGGACTAGCGGGGGAAGCTCCTACAATGAGCAGTTCTTC. This sequence encodes CASSPRTSGGSSYNEQFF. Complete variable domain (other parts from reference TRBV18 and TRBJ2-1): NAGVMQNPRHLVRRRGQEARLRCSPMKGHSHVYWYRQLPEEGLKFMVYLQKENIIDESGMPKERFSAEFPKEGPSILRIQQVVRGDSAAYFCASSPRTSGGSSYNEQFFGPGTRLTVL.

The chain joins TRBV6-5 to TRBJ2-1, with TRBD1 as a possible D gene (5 bases). From germline, CDR1 is MNHEY and CDR2 SVGAGI. Trimming removed 6 bases at V and 0 bases at J, with 9 bases between. The CDR3 is made up of 14 amino acids. CDR3 nucleotides: TGTGCCAGCAGAGGGGTTTACTCCTACAATGAGCAGTTCTTC. Amino acids: CASRGVYSYNEQFF.

This sequence joins TRBV27 and TRBJ2-5, with D possibly TRBD1 on 6 matching bases. Germline CDR1 MNHEY, CDR2 SMNVEV (reference sequence). The V end was cut by 3 bases, the J end by 2 bases, with 13 bases between. This CDR3 region has 15 residues. The CDR3: CASSFWGQGQETQYF. CDR3 bases: TGTGCCAGCAGTTTTTGGGGGCAGGGACAAGAGACCCAGTACTTC.

The gene calls are TRBV6-6 and TRBJ2-3, with 8 bases that match TRBD2. Germline CDR1 reads MNHNY; CDR2 reads SVGAGI (reference sequence). CDR3 length: 15 residues. J lost 2 bases, V lost 5 bases, and 6 bases had no gene match. The CDR3 nucleotides are TGTGCCAGCAGTATAGTAGCGGGATTCACAGATACGCAGTATTTT. It encodes CASSIVAGFTDTQYF.

The chain joins TRBV23-1 to TRBJ1-5; no definite D call. TRBV23-1 is an open reading frame whose function is uncertain. Trimming shortened V by 7 bases and J by 2 bases, and 15 bases separated the two germline ends. The CDR3 contains 15 residues. The CDR3 loop is CASTTEWAGNQPQHF. CDR3 coding DNA: TGCGCCAGCACCACAGAGTGGGCGGGCAATCAGCCCCAGCATTTT.

This sequence joins TRBV7-2 and TRBJ2-5; D might be TRBD2 (7 bases). V was cut by 6 bases and J by 4 bases, with 15 bases left in between. CDR1 and CDR2 from the germline V gene are SGHTA and FQGNSA. This CDR3 region has 14 residues. CDR3: CASSSWGGLETQYF. In DNA, the CDR3 is TGTGCCAGCAGTTCCTGGGGGGGCTTAGAGACCCAGTACTTC. The full variable domain, with the rest looked up from reference TRBV7-2 and TRBJ2-5, is GAGVSQSPSNKVTEKGKDVELRCDPISGHTALYWYRQSLGQGLEFLIYFQGNSAPDKSGLPSDRFSAERTGGSVSTLTIQRTQQEDSAVYLCASSSWGGLETQYFGPGTRLLVL.